This T cell receptor (beta chain) emerged from a study of blood T cell repertoires in COVID-19. Repertoires were generated with immunoSEQ multiplex PCR, while TCRdb's copy carries only in-frame clones and drops some. The table records 270,000 or so clones, 86% of them present only once. Trimming removed 2 bases at V and 9 bases at J, with 11 bases between. The CDR3 has 13 amino acids. Germline V gives CDR1 WNHNN, CDR2 SYGVQD (reference sequence). The sequencing sample was made of peripheral blood. This TCR came from a woman between 25 and 40 years old with COVID-19, enrolled during active disease. The chain couples TRBV10-1 to TRBJ1-5; TRBD1 is a possible D gene (6 bases). As DNA, the CDR3 is TGCGCCAGCAGTGAGCACCGGGGGGCGCCCCAGCATTTT. Translation gives CASSEHRGAPQHF.